This entry concerns a single T cell receptor beta chain. CDR1 GTSNPN and CDR2 SVGIG come from the germline V gene (reference sequence). V trimming: 3 bases; J trimming: 7 bases; junction bases outside the gene matches: 5. The CDR3 consists of 12 residues. The data were produced by immunoSEQ multiplex PCR, yet TCRdb's version contains in-frame clones alone and is incomplete. The sample has almost 70,000 clones, just over 95% seen once; the top ten hold about 4.5%. This sample stems from a study of cytomegalovirus exposure and HLA in healthy donors. In the study overall: The roughly 130 validation repertoires used the same platform as the roughly 700 first-cohort repertoires (as reported by a later analysis).

J is TRBJ2-7 and V is TRBV30, with 8 bases fitting TRBD2. Specimen: PBMCs. The sequence derives from a woman aged 18 to 35 in good health and CMV-seropositive. CDR3 sequence: CAWRTGGWEQYF. The CDR3 nucleotides are TGTGCCTGGAGAACGGGAGGGTGGGAGCAGTACTTC. The full variable domain, its missing parts supplied by reference TRBV30 and TRBJ2-7, is SQTIHQWPATLVQPVGSPLSLECTVEGTSNPNLYWYRQAAGRGLQLLFYSVGIGQISSEVPQNLSASRPQDRQFILSSKKLLLSDSGFYLCAWRTGGWEQYFGPGTRLTVT.